This T cell receptor (beta chain) was found in a study of CD8+ T cells in alopecia areata. Study background: By percentage of affected scalp area, the severity of treated patients was scored.

This sample's treatment: oral pan-JAK inhibitor, 5-10 mg twice daily. In each case, RNA was isolated and then reverse transcribed into cDNA as the sequencing template. TCRdb's copy holds only in-frame clones and misses some; the assay was immunoSEQ multiplex PCR. Of 95,000 to 100,000 clones listed, 50% to 75% are singletons. CDR1 SGHRS and CDR2 YFSETQ come from the germline V gene. The CDR3 spans 17 residues. After removal of 0 bases from V and 2 bases from J, the junction contained 8 bases not matched to a gene. J is TRBJ2-3 and V is TRBV5-1; TRBD2 matches 8 bases. The TCR was taken from a human donor with alopecia areata. This material consisted of CD8+ T cells sorted from blood, taken at week 4, from a patient treated with tofacitinib. The CDR3 nucleotides are TGCGCCAGCAGCTTGGATGGGACTAGAGGGTTCACAGATACGCAGTATTTT. Translating gives CASSLDGTRGFTDTQYF.